The next 17 T cell receptor beta chains were all read from a single sample in a study of T-cell memory formation after mild COVID-19. One entry per CDR3 protein results from TCRdb running MiXCR on the 5' RACE reads. The repertoire holds more than 250,000 distinct CDR3 sequences, with around 17% as singletons. The sequencing sample was made of PBMCs or a T cell subset sorted from them (not recorded which). Every receptor here comes from a man younger than 35 who had mild COVID-19 (a few samples of this study predate the infection). Cell type and time point are not known.

V is TRBV6-5 and J is TRBJ2-1; 7 bases fit TRBD2. CDR3 length: 12 amino acids. CDR1 MNHEY and CDR2 SVGAGI come from the germline V gene. The V and J ends lost 7 bases and 6 bases, in that order; junction bases with no gene match: 3. The CDR3 bases are TGTGCCAGCAAAGGACTAGTCAATGAGCAGTTCTTC. Protein sequence: CASKGLVNEQFF.

This clonotype was counted many times. The rearrangement joins TRBV6-5 to TRBJ2-2; 8 bases match TRBD1. Germline-derived CDR1 and CDR2 are MNHEY and SVGAGI. V lost 6 bases, J lost 4 bases, and 4 bases stayed unmatched. CDR3 length: 14 residues. Written as DNA, the CDR3 is TGTGCCAGCAGACAGGGGGATATCACCGGGGAGCTGTTTTTT. Its protein is CASRQGDITGELFF.

This clonotype was counted many times. The V call is TRBV7-9, the J call TRBJ1-4, with 12 nucleotides matching TRBD1. The CDR3 has 15 residues. V dropped 3 bases and J dropped 8; count of bases not matched to a gene: 4. CDR1 is SEHNR and CDR2 is FQNEAQ in the germline V gene (reference sequence). The CDR3 spells CASSFPGTGGEKLFF. The CDR3 bases are TGTGCCAGCAGCTTTCCCGGGACAGGGGGCGAAAAACTGTTTTTT.

The chain recombines TRBV5-6 with TRBJ2-7; D is tentatively TRBD1 or TRBD2 (5 bases each). Germline loops: CDR1 SGHDT, CDR2 YYEEEE. V lost 2 bases and J 5 bases, leaving 11 bases between the germline ends. This CDR3 has 13 amino acids. The CDR3 DNA reads as TGTGCCAGCAGCTTAAGAGGGGTTGACGAGCAGTACTTC. Its protein product is CASSLRGVDEQYF.

This clonotype was detected a few times. The chain employs TRBV6-2 or TRBV6-3 and TRBJ2-7, with 8 bases fitting TRBD2. The CDR3 runs 16 residues. Per germline, CDR1 MNHEY and CDR2 SVGEGT. V gave up 4 bases and J gave up 3 bases; unmatched junction bases: 11. CDR3: CASSSGLSGEIYEQYF. CDR3 nucleotides: TGTGCCAGCAGTTCCGGCCTTAGCGGGGAGATCTACGAGCAGTACTTC.

This clonotype was observed many times. The CDR3: CASSLARQVYSPLHF. CDR3 in DNA: TGTGCCAGCAGCTTAGCCCGGCAGGTGTATTCACCCCTCCACTTT. The genes are TRBV7-2 and TRBJ1-6; the D is unclear. V gave up 0 bases and J gave up 8 bases, with 11 bases separating them. This CDR3 spans 15 amino acids. Germline CDR1 is SGHTA and CDR2 is FQGNSA.

The rearrangement uses TRBV6-5 and TRBJ2-7, with D perhaps given as TRBD1 or TRBD2 (5 bases each). This CDR3 region has 15 residues. Trimming took 6 bases from V and 0 from J, leaving 15 bases between them. CDR1 is MNHEY, CDR2 SVGAGI, per germline. CDR3 residues: CASRKGLASSYEQYV. CDR3 nucleotide sequence: TGTGCCAGCAGGAAGGGGCTAGCCTCCTCCTACGAGCAGTACGTC.

This clonotype was observed a single time. This sequence joins TRBV5-1 and TRBJ1-1, with 7 bases aligning to TRBD1. Germline CDR1 SGHRS, CDR2 YFSETQ. Losses at the gene ends were 4 bases for V and 3 bases for J; bases not matched to a gene: 9. This CDR3 region has 15 residues. The CDR3 DNA is TGCGCCAGCAGCGAACGGACAGGAGGGGACACTGAAGCTTTCTTT. It is translated as CASSERTGGDTEAFF.

This clonotype was observed a handful of times. The rearrangement joins TRBV20-1 to TRBJ1-5; D gene uncertain. Trimming removed 2 bases from V and 2 bases from J, with 7 bases in between. The germline V gene encodes CDR1 DFQATT and CDR2 SNEGSKA (reference sequence). This CDR3 region has 13 residues. CDR3 residues: CSARQAGNQPQHF. The CDR3 DNA reads TGCAGTGCTAGACAGGCAGGCAATCAGCCCCAGCATTTT.

This clonotype was observed at least ten times. The V and J genes are TRBV7-9 and TRBJ1-1; D possibly corresponds to TRBD1 (5 bases). Trimming left V 4 bases short and J 1 base short, with 7 bases between. The CDR3 extends over 13 amino acids. Germline V gives CDR1 SEHNR, CDR2 FQNEAQ (reference sequence). CDR3 sequence (DNA): TGTGCCAGCAGCTGGGGGGGGAACACTGAAGCTTTCTTT. Amino acids: CASSWGGNTEAFF.

This clonotype was detected ten times or more. The chain couples TRBV30 to TRBJ2-7; D possibly corresponds to TRBD2 (5 bases). The V end lost 0 bases, the J end lost 3 bases, and 9 bases lay between the germline ends. Germline V gives CDR1 GTSNPN, CDR2 SVGIG (reference sequence). This CDR3 has 13 residues. The CDR3 sequence: CAWSVQGGYEQYF. The CDR3 DNA reads as TGTGCCTGGAGTGTACAAGGAGGCTACGAGCAGTACTTC.

At least ten counts were recorded for this clonotype. This chain links TRBV6-2 or TRBV6-3 with TRBJ1-1; no definite D call. This CDR3 comprises 13 residues. Germline values: CDR1 MNHEY, CDR2 SVGEGT. V lost 6 bases and J lost 1, with 9 bases in between. DNA for the CDR3: TGTGCCAGCAGCTGGGTGGGGAACACTGAAGCTTTCTTT. Its translation is CASSWVGNTEAFF.

This clonotype was picked up a small number of times. Here the CDR3 DNA reads TGTGCCAGCAGGGAACGGGACAGGATTCAGTACTTC. The encoded protein is CASRERDRIQYF. The gene calls are TRBV2 and TRBJ2-4; 8 nucleotides align to TRBD1. V lost 6 bases, J lost 10 bases, and 5 bases stayed unmatched. Germline lookup yields CDR1 SNHLY and CDR2 FYNNEI. The CDR3 spans 12 residues.

This clonotype was found a few times. The chain has TRBV11-1 and TRBJ2-6, with 12 bases aligning to TRBD1. Germline CDR1 and CDR2: SGHAT and FQDESV (reference sequence). The CDR3 totals 18 residues. V dropped 5 bases and J dropped 2; count of bases not matched to a gene: 7. The CDR3 protein is CASSATGTGGPGANVLTF. The CDR3 coding sequence is TGTGCCAGCAGCGCAACCGGGACAGGGGGCCCTGGGGCCAACGTCCTGACTTTC.

As to this clonotype: A junction boundary mismatches the germline segment, possibly from a read error. V and J are TRBV3-1 and TRBJ2-7; D might be TRBD1 (5 bases). Germline CDR1 reads LGHDT; CDR2 reads YNNKEL (reference sequence). This CDR3 is 13 amino acids long. CDR3 DNA sequence: TGTGCCAGCAGCCCTGGACACAACTACGAGCAGTGCTTC. It translates to CASSPGHNYEQCF.

This clonotype was recorded many times. The chain is built from TRBV7-2 and TRBJ1-1; D might be TRBD1 (6 bases). CDR3 length: 13 amino acids. V was trimmed by 3 bases and J by 10 bases, leaving 15 bases between them. The germline gives CDR1 SGHTA, CDR2 FQGNSA. Written as DNA, the CDR3 is TGTGCCAGCAGCTTGAGGGGGGCGCAGGTAGCTTTCTTT. This gives the protein CASSLRGAQVAFF.

The chain uses TRBV10-3 and TRBJ1-2, with 7 positions matching TRBD1. The germline V gene encodes CDR1 ENHRY and CDR2 SYGVKD. The length of the CDR3 is 13 residues. The V and J ends lost 6 bases and 4 bases, in that order; junction bases with no gene match: 5. CDR3 bases: TGTGCCATCAGGGGACAGCTACCCTATGGCTACACCTTC. Protein: CAIRGQLPYGYTF.